This T cell receptor (beta chain) is drawn from a study of T cells in Graves' hyperthyroidism and ophthalmopathy. Points from the study as a whole: Ophthalmopathy and stable hyperthyroidism were told apart by a 13 V-J model. Appearing also in blood were most of the thyroid clonotypes expanded above 0.001.

Using RNA transcripts as the source, TCR beta CDR3 regions were amplified. In the first-round RT-PCR of the TCR CDR3, the HTBI primer set was used. One entry per CDR3 protein results from TCRdb running MiXCR on the multiplex PCR reads. The profile covers more than 350,000 distinct CDR3 sequences, with approximately 16% appearing a single time and roughly 20% taken by the ten largest. Patients with ophthalmopathy all had a Clinical Activity Score of at least 3, a NOSPECS grade of at least 4 and duration under 3 months. Patients with uncontrolled infections, other autoimmune diseases, pregnancy or lactation were excluded. This clonotype was seen repeatedly, ten times or more. The antigen remains unidentified. This sequence was found in a woman aged 60-75 years with Graves' ophthalmopathy. The sample comprised blood.

The CDR3, as DNA: TGTGCCAGCAGCCCCCTTCCACCGGGCGAGCAGTACTTC. This gives the protein CASSPLPPGEQYF. V is TRBV27 and J is TRBJ2-7; D unclear. From germline, CDR1 is MNHEY and CDR2 SMNVEV (reference sequence). V lost 6 bases and J 6 bases, leaving 15 bases between the germline ends. The CDR3 spans 13 residues.